Shown below are 30 T cell receptor beta chains from a single sample sequenced in a study of blood T cell repertoires in COVID-19. Clones were read by immunoSEQ multiplex PCR, and TCRdb kept only the in-frame ones, dropping some. The sample holds over 300,000 clones, approximately 85% seen once. Sequencing was done on a sample of PBMCs or T cells enriched from blood (not recorded which). The receptor set was obtained from a man aged 25-45 years who had recovered from COVID-19.

V is TRBV7-3 and J is TRBJ1-1; D is ambiguous. CDR3 length: 13 amino acids. The V gene lost 3 bases and the J gene lost 3 bases, with 8 bases spanning the gap. Germline V CDR1 and CDR2: SGHTA, FQGTGA. The CDR3 coding sequence is TGTGCCAGCAGCTTTAACGGGGACACTGAAGCTTTCTTT. Amino acids: CASSFNGDTEAFF.

This sequence joins TRBV5-4 and TRBJ2-7; TRBD1 matches 8 bases. The V and J ends lost 4 bases and 0 bases, in that order; junction bases with no gene match: 6. Looked up from germline, CDR1 is SGHNT and CDR2 is YYREEE (reference sequence). The CDR3 contains 15 residues. In nucleotides, the CDR3 is TGTGCCAGCAGCCCAGGGGGCCAGAGCTCCTACGAGCAGTACTTC. Its translation: CASSPGGQSSYEQYF.

The V gene is TRBV5-1, the J gene TRBJ1-3; D might be TRBD1 (5 bases). Germline assignment: CDR1 SGHRS and CDR2 YFSETQ. Trimming cost V 0 bases and J 3 bases, with 10 bases left between them. The CDR3 sequence is 15 residues long. The CDR3 loop reads CASSLGTGDGNTIYF. CDR3 in DNA: TGCGCCAGCAGCTTGGGAACAGGAGATGGAAACACCATATATTTT. Complete variable domain (other parts from reference TRBV5-1 and TRBJ1-3): KAGVTQTPRYLIKTRGQQVTLSCSPISGHRSVSWYQQTPGQGLQFLFEYFSETQRNKGNFPGRFSGRQFSNSRSEMNVSTLELGDSALYLCASSLGTGDGNTIYFGEGSWLTVV.

The J gene is TRBJ1-1, the V gene TRBV5-6, with 8 bases lining up with TRBD1. V shed 4 bases, J shed 9 bases, and the junction held 14 bases outside the gene matches. CDR3 length: 15 residues. The germline V gene encodes CDR1 SGHDT and CDR2 YYEEEE. The CDR3 sequence is CASSITGTGAFQAFF. The CDR3 DNA reads TGTGCCAGCAGCATAACCGGGACAGGCGCCTTTCAAGCTTTCTTT. The full variable domain, with the rest looked up from reference TRBV5-6 and TRBJ1-1, is DAGVTQSPTHLIKTRGQQVTLRCSPKSGHDTVSWYQQALGQGPQFIFQYYEEEERQRGNFPDRFSGHQFPNYSSELNVNALLLGDSALYLCASSITGTGAFQAFFGQGTRLTVV.

The chain recombines TRBV27 with TRBJ1-1; D is unclear. CDR1 and CDR2 (germline): MNHEY, SMNVEV (reference sequence). V lost 3 bases and J 4 bases, leaving 6 bases between the germline ends. CDR3 length: 12 residues. CDR3 sequence reads: CASSFRGTEAFF. CDR3 DNA sequence: TGTGCCAGCAGTTTTCGGGGCACTGAAGCTTTCTTT.

J is TRBJ2-5 and V is TRBV2; 7 bases map to TRBD2. With 4 bases clipped from V and 5 bases from J, the junction kept 10 bases outside the gene matches. Germline assignment: CDR1 SNHLY and CDR2 FYNNEI. This CDR3 is built from 15 residues. The DNA for the CDR3 is TGTGCCAGCAGTGTTCGTCCAGGGCGGGGGGAGACCCAGTACTTC. Protein: CASSVRPGRGETQYF.

This chain uses TRBV2 with TRBJ2-5, with D possibly matching TRBD2 (5 bases). The CDR3 sequence is 14 residues long. The V end was cut by 7 bases, the J end by 0 bases, with 12 bases between. Germline CDR1 SNHLY, CDR2 FYNNEI. CDR3 sequence reads: CASTLPGYQETQYF. CDR3 nucleotides: TGTGCCAGCACCCTACCGGGGTACCAAGAGACCCAGTACTTC. Supplemented by reference TRBV2 and TRBJ2-5, the full variable domain reads EPEVTQTPSHQVTQMGQEVILRCVPISNHLYFYWYRQILGQKVEFLVSFYNNEISEKSEIFDDQFSVERPDGSNFTLKIRSTKLEDSAMYFCASTLPGYQETQYFGPGTRLLVL.

The chain joins TRBV5-8 to TRBJ1-5, with D possibly being TRBD1 (5 bases). This CDR3 spans 16 amino acids. Germline CDR1 and CDR2: SGHTS and YDEGEE. Trimming left V 1 base short and J 0 bases short, with 11 bases between. CDR3 residues: CASSLFGHLSNQPQHF. The CDR3 nucleotides read TGTGCCAGCAGCTTGTTTGGACACCTTAGCAATCAGCCCCAGCATTTT.

The chain combines TRBV2 with TRBJ2-3; 9 positions agree with TRBD2. Germline CDR1 SNHLY, CDR2 FYNNEI. Trimming cost V 6 bases and J 6 bases; bases outside gene matches: 7. The CDR3 has 14 residues. The CDR3 sequence is CASRRGGDADTQYF. The DNA for the CDR3 is TGTGCCAGCAGGCGGGGGGGGGACGCGGATACGCAGTATTTT.

This chain connects TRBV6-1 to TRBJ1-1; maybe TRBD1 (5 bases). CDR1 and CDR2 (germline): MNHNS, SASEGT. Trimming cost V 2 bases and J 5 bases, with 21 bases left between them. The CDR3 spans 17 residues. CDR3 residues: CASSELGQIVWFTEAFF. CDR3 in DNA: TGTGCCAGCAGTGAACTGGGGCAGATAGTTTGGTTTACTGAAGCTTTCTTT.

The chain is built from TRBV25-1 and TRBJ2-1; no definite D call. Germline CDR1 reads MGHDK; CDR2 reads SYGVNS. This CDR3 has 14 amino acids. With 9 bases removed from V and 0 bases from J, the gap between germline ends came to 12 bases. The CDR3 DNA follows: TGTGCCAGTGGTAGCCCCGTCTCCTACAATGAGCAGTTCTTC. Its translation is CASGSPVSYNEQFF. Supplemented by reference TRBV25-1 and TRBJ2-1, the full variable domain reads EADIYQTPRYLVIGTGKKITLECSQTMGHDKMYWYQQDPGMELHLIHYSYGVNSTEKGDLSSESTVSRIRTEHFPLTLESARPSHTSQYLCASGSPVSYNEQFFGPGTRLTVL.

The chain links TRBV30 to TRBJ1-5, with D possibly being TRBD1 (6 bases). Germline V lookup: CDR1 GTSNPN, CDR2 SVGIG (reference sequence). Between the trimmed V and J ends, which lost 6 bases and 1 base, there was a span of 13 bases. CDR3 length: 14 amino acids. CDR3 loop: CACGTGTSNQPQHF. CDR3 bases: TGTGCCTGCGGGACCGGGACAAGCAATCAGCCCCAGCATTTT. Using reference TRBV30 and TRBJ1-5 for the parts outside the CDR3, the full variable domain is SQTIHQWPATLVQPVGSPLSLECTVEGTSNPNLYWYRQAAGRGLQLLFYSVGIGQISSEVPQNLSASRPQDRQFILSSKKLLLSDSGFYLCACGTGTSNQPQHFGDGTRLSIL.

This chain connects TRBV18 to TRBJ1-1; D ambiguous. The germline V gene has CDR1 KGHSH and CDR2 LQKENI. There are 18 residues in the CDR3. Trimming left V 4 bases short and J 4 bases short, with 25 bases between. The CDR3 DNA sequence: TGTGCCAGCTCACAAGCTGATTTTCGTCCGGGAGTAGGCACTGAAGCTTTCTTT. Translated: CASSQADFRPGVGTEAFF.

The chain employs TRBV6-5 and TRBJ1-1; D unresolved. The CDR3 consists of 13 residues. Trimming removed 4 bases from V and 0 bases from J, with 6 bases in between. Germline V gene lookup returns CDR1 MNHEY and CDR2 SVGAGI. CDR3 protein: CASSFNVNTEAFF. CDR3 DNA sequence: TGTGCCAGCAGTTTCAATGTGAACACTGAAGCTTTCTTT.

V usage is TRBV7-8 and J usage is TRBJ1-6; D is perhaps TRBD1 (5 bases). This CDR3 has 13 amino acids. In germline, CDR1 is SGHVS, CDR2 FQNEAQ. The V end lost 5 bases, the J end lost 7 bases, and 9 bases lay between the germline ends. CDR3 residues: CASSPSGNSPLHF. The CDR3 region has the DNA TGTGCCAGCAGCCCCTCAGGGAATTCACCCCTCCACTTT. The variable domain in full, with the rest retrieved from reference TRBV7-8 and TRBJ1-6, is GAGVSQSPRYKVAKRGQDVALRCDPISGHVSLFWYQQALGQGPEFLTYFQNEAQLDKSGLPSDRFFAERPEGSVSTLKIQRTQQEDSAVYLCASSPSGNSPLHFGNGTRLTVT.

The chain combines TRBV5-1 with TRBJ1-6; 9 nucleotides agree with TRBD1. The V and J ends lost 4 bases and 7 bases, in that order; junction bases with no gene match: 15. The CDR3 is made up of 18 amino acids. CDR1 and CDR2 from the germline V gene are SGHRS and YFSETQ. This CDR3 is CASSLEPPGQGLNSPLHF. CDR3 coding DNA: TGCGCCAGCAGCCTGGAGCCGCCGGGACAGGGCCTAAATTCACCCCTCCACTTT.

The sample holds one count of this clone. This chain connects TRBV5-4 to TRBJ1-1; TRBD1 might be the D (5 bases). The CDR3 is 14 amino acids. Trimming took off 2 bases at V and 5 bases at J, with 13 bases between the two ends. CDR1 and CDR2 (germline): SGHNT, YYREEE (reference sequence). This CDR3 is CASSLTTGGTEAFF. In nucleotides, the CDR3 is TGTGCCAGCAGCTTAACAACGGGGGGAACTGAAGCTTTCTTT.

The chain is built from TRBV7-3 and TRBJ2-1, with 9 bases identical to TRBD1. In germline, CDR1 is SGHTA, CDR2 FQGTGA. The V segment lost 5 bases and the J segment 4 bases; nucleotides outside the gene matches: 3. The CDR3 runs to 14 residues. CDR3: CASSPGQGYNEQFF. The CDR3 DNA follows: TGTGCCAGCAGCCCGGGACAGGGTTACAATGAGCAGTTCTTC. The complete variable domain, with remaining parts taken from reference TRBV7-3 and TRBJ2-1, reads GAGVSQTPSNKVTEKGKYVELRCDPISGHTALYWYRQSLGQGPEFLIYFQGTGAADDSGLPNDRFFAVRPEGSVSTLKIQRTERGDSAVYLCASSPGQGYNEQFFGPGTRLTVL.

V usage is TRBV13 and J usage is TRBJ2-3; no definite D call. V was pared by 0 bases and J by 4 bases, with 5 bases between. The CDR3 has 13 amino acids. CDR1 PRHDT and CDR2 FYEKMQ come from the germline V gene (reference sequence). This CDR3 reads CASSLGQADTQYF. The CDR3 DNA reads TGTGCCAGCAGCTTAGGCCAGGCAGATACGCAGTATTTT.

The V gene is TRBV2, the J gene TRBJ1-1; TRBD1 aligns across 7 bases. There are 13 residues in the CDR3. Trimming took 9 bases from V and 7 from J; bases not matched to a gene: 11. Germline V CDR1 and CDR2: SNHLY, FYNNEI. This CDR3 reads CASTTGRIGEAFF. The CDR3 region has the DNA TGTGCCAGTACGACAGGGAGAATTGGTGAAGCTTTCTTT.

V is TRBV10-3 and J is TRBJ2-6, with TRBD1 matching over 7 bases. Unmatched junction bases numbered 2, after V lost 0 bases and J lost 3 bases. The CDR3 is made up of 16 amino acids. Germline-derived CDR1 and CDR2 are ENHRY and SYGVKD. In DNA, the CDR3 is TGTGCCATCAGTGAGTCGAACAGGGGTGGGGCCAACGTCCTGACTTTC. Amino acids: CAISESNRGGANVLTF.

The chain has TRBV10-3 and TRBJ2-3; 9 bases agree with TRBD2. The germline V gene encodes CDR1 ENHRY and CDR2 SYGVKD. The ends lost 4 bases at V and 1 base at J; junction bases unmatched: 12. The CDR3 is 18 amino acids. The CDR3 protein is CAISATPNVAGGTDTQYF. CDR3 bases: TGTGCCATCAGTGCGACCCCTAACGTAGCGGGGGGCACAGATACGCAGTATTTT.

This clone appeared a few times. The CDR3 region has the DNA TGTGCCTGCGAACAGGGGGCGAGCACTGAAGCTTTCTTT. This gives the protein CACEQGASTEAFF. The rearrangement links TRBV30 to TRBJ1-1, with 9 bases aligning to TRBD1. CDR1 is GTSNPN and CDR2 is SVGIG in the germline V gene (reference sequence). The CDR3 totals 13 residues. V lost 6 bases, J lost 4 bases, and 6 bases stayed unmatched.

V and J are TRBV10-3 and TRBJ2-7, with 7 nucleotides matching TRBD2. Trimming removed 6 bases from V and 0 bases from J; junction bases left unmatched: 14. The CDR3 runs 17 residues. Germline V gene sequence: CDR1 ENHRY, CDR2 SYGVKD. CDR3 region: CAIRKFSGEGASYEQYF. The CDR3 nucleotides read TGTGCCATCAGGAAATTCTCTGGGGAGGGAGCCTCCTACGAGCAGTACTTC.

The gene calls are TRBV5-4 and TRBJ1-3; D may be TRBD1 (6 bases). The germline V gene has CDR1 SGHNT and CDR2 YYREEE (reference sequence). V lost 1 base and J lost 3, with 17 bases in between. CDR3 length: 17 residues. The CDR3 loop is CASSLPTGGVSGNTIYF. The CDR3 coding sequence is TGTGCCAGCAGCTTGCCCACGGGGGGCGTAAGTGGAAACACCATATATTTT.

The J gene is TRBJ1-1, the V gene TRBV4-2, with 7 bases matching TRBD1. Germline-derived CDR1 and CDR2 are LGHNA and YNFKEQ. The CDR3 totals 15 residues. V shed 0 bases, J shed 1 base, and the junction held 2 bases outside the gene matches. The chain's CDR3 is CASSQDYRGNTEAFF. The CDR3 DNA follows: TGTGCCAGCAGCCAAGATTACAGGGGGAACACTGAAGCTTTCTTT.

The chain uses TRBV7-9 and TRBJ2-1, with D perhaps matching TRBD1 (5 bases). The V end lost 5 bases, the J end lost 0 bases, and 14 bases lay between the germline ends. This CDR3 contains 16 residues. Germline V gene sequence: CDR1 SEHNR, CDR2 FQNEAQ (reference sequence). The CDR3 is CASSPLTASSYNEQFF. In DNA form, the CDR3 reads TGTGCCAGCAGCCCTTTGACAGCGAGCTCCTACAATGAGCAGTTCTTC.

This chain connects TRBV11-2 to TRBJ1-1; D may be TRBD1 (5 bases). The CDR3 contains 14 residues. CDR1 is SGHAT, CDR2 FQNNGV, per germline. Trimming removed 2 bases from V and 6 bases from J, with 13 bases in between. CDR3 bases: TGTGCCAGCAGCTTACCTGGTACAGGTGCTGAAGCTTTCTTT. Translating it yields CASSLPGTGAEAFF.

Only a few counts were recorded for this clone. The chain employs TRBV19 and TRBJ1-1, with D tentatively TRBD1 (6 bases). Germline V gene lookup returns CDR1 LNHDA and CDR2 SQIVND (reference sequence). V was cut by 7 bases and J by 4 bases, with 22 bases left in between. The CDR3 totals 16 residues. CDR3 sequence reads: CASNRDGVNSGTEAFF. The CDR3 region has the DNA TGTGCCAGTAACAGGGACGGGGTGAATTCGGGCACTGAAGCTTTCTTT.

This clone is a singleton in its sample. The chain combines TRBV4-3 with TRBJ1-2, with D perhaps TRBD1 (5 bases). The CDR3 loop spans 15 amino acids. V gave up 0 bases and J gave up 6 bases, with 14 bases separating them. Per germline, CDR1 LGHNA and CDR2 YSLEER. The CDR3 bases are TGCGCCAGCAGCCAAGATCGGTCAGGGTACAATGGCTACACCTTC. Its protein product is CASSQDRSGYNGYTF.